This T cell receptor (beta chain) was observed in a study of cytomegalovirus exposure and HLA in healthy donors. Study conclusions and caveats: In presence/absence analyses, roughly uniform sequencing depth across donors was assumed. No immune exposure information besides CMV serostatus was available.

There are 15 residues in the CDR3. The germline gives CDR1 MGHRA, CDR2 YSYEKL. The ends were cut back, 8 bases at V and 0 bases at J, with 14 bases in the middle. The PCR made use of 60 Vbeta and 13 Jbeta primers. The repertoire was sequenced with immunoSEQ multiplex PCR; TCRdb's copy has only in-frame clones and lacks some. The table includes under 150,000 clones, 73% detected once. Donors consisted of healthy bone marrow donors. With respect to this clone: Its specificity is not known.

Sequences were obtained from PBMCs. J is TRBJ1-3 and V is TRBV4-1, with D tentatively TRBD1 (6 bases). The clonotype comes from a human donor in good health. The CDR3 sequence: CASCIDRSSGNTIYF. CDR3 nucleotide sequence: TGCGCCAGCTGCATCGACAGGAGCTCTGGAAACACCATATATTTT.